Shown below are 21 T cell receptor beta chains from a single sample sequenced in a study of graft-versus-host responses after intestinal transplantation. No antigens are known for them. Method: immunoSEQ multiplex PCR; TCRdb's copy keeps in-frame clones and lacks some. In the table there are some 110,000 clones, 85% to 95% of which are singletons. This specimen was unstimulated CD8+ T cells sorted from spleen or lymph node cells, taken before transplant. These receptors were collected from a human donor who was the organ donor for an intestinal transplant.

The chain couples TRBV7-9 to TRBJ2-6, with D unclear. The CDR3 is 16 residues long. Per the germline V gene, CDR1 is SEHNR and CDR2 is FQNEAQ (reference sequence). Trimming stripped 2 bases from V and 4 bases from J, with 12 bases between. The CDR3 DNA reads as TGTGCCAGCAGCTTACCTCACATTTCCGGGGCCAACGTCCTGACTTTC. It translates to CASSLPHISGANVLTF.

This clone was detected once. The CDR3, as DNA: TGTGCCAGCAGTGGGACAGGGGGCAATCAGCCCCAGCATTTT. Protein product: CASSGTGGNQPQHF. The V call is TRBV6-5, the J call TRBJ1-5, with 10 bases lining up with TRBD1. The CDR3 has 14 residues. Trimming removed 5 bases from V and 2 bases from J; junction bases left unmatched: 0. CDR1 is MNHEY, CDR2 SVGAGI, per germline.

In DNA form, the CDR3 reads TGTGCCAGTAGCTTAGGACAGGGGGTCACCTACGAGCAGTACTTC. It is translated as CASSLGQGVTYEQYF. The rearrangement links TRBV19 to TRBJ2-5; TRBD1 matches at 10 bases. TRBJ2-7 matches the DNA end more closely, so the J call is doubtful. CDR1 and CDR2 from the germline V gene are LNHDA and SQIVND (reference sequence). This CDR3 has 15 residues.

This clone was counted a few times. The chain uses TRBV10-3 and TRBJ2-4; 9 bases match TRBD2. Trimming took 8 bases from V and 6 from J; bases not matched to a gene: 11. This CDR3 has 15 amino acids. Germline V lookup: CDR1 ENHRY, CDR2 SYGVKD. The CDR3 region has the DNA TGTGCCATCTCCGAGGCGGGAGGGTGGAGAAACATTCAGTACTTC. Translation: CAISEAGGWRNIQYF.

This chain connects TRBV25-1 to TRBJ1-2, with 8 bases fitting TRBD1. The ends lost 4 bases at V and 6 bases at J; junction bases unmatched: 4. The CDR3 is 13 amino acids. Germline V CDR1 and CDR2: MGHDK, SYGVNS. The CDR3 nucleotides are TGTGCCAGCAGTGCTCGGACAGGGAATGGCTACACCTTC. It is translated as CASSARTGNGYTF.

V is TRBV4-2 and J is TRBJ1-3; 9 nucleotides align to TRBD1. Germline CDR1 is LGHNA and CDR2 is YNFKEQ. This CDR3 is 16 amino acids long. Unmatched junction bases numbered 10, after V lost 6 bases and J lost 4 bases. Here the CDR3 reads CASSQWDREGGNTIYF. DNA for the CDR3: TGTGCCAGCAGTCAATGGGACAGGGAGGGGGGAAACACCATATATTTT.

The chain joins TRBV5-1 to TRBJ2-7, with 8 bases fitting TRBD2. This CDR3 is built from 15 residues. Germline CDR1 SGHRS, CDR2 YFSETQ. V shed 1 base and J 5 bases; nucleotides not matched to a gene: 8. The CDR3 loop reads CASSLFGRELDEQYF. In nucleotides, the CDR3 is TGCGCCAGCAGCTTGTTCGGGAGGGAGTTGGACGAGCAGTACTTC.

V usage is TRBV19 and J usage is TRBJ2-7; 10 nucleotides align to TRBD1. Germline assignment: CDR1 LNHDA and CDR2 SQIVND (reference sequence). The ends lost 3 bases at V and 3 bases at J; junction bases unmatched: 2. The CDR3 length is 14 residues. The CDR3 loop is CASSIGTGDYEQYF. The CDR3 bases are TGTGCCAGTAGTATCGGGACAGGGGACTACGAGCAGTACTTC.

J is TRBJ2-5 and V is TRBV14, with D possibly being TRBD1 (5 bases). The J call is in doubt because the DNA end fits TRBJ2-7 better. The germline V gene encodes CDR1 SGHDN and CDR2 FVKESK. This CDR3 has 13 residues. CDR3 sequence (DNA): TGTGCCAGCAGCCAATGGCCAGGGTACGAGCAGTACTTC. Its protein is CASSQWPGYEQYF.

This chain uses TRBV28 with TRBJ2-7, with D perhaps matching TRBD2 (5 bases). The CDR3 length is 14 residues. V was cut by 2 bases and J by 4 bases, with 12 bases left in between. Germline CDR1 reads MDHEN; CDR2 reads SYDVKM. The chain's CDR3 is CASSLVGNVYEQYF. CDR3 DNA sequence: TGTGCCAGCAGTTTAGTCGGGAATGTTTACGAGCAGTACTTC.

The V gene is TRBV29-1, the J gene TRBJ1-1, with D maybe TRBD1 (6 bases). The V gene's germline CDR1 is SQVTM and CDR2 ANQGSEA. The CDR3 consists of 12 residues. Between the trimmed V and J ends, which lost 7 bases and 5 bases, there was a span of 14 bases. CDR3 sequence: CSGRGGRTEAFF. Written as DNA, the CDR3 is TGCAGCGGACGGGGGGGCAGGACTGAAGCTTTCTTT.

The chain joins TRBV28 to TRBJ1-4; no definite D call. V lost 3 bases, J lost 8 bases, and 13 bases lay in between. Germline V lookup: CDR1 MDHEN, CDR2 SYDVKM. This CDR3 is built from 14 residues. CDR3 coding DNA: TGTGCCAGCAGTTTTCAGCGGGAACGCGAAAAACTGTTTTTT. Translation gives CASSFQREREKLFF.

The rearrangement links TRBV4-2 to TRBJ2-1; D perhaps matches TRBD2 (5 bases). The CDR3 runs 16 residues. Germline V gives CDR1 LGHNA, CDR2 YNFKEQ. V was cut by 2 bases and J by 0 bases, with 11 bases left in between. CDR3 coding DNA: TGTGCCAGCAGCCAAACCCCCGGGATCTCCTACAATGAGCAGTTCTTC. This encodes CASSQTPGISYNEQFF.

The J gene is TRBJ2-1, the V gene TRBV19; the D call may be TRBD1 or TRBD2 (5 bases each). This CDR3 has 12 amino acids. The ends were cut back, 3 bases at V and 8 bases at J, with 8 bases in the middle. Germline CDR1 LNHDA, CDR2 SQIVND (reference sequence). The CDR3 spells CASSILGDEQFF. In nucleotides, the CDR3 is TGTGCCAGTAGTATCCTGGGGGATGAGCAGTTCTTC. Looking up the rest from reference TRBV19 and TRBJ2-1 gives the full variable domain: DGGITQSPKYLFRKEGQNVTLSCEQNLNHDAMYWYRQDPGQGLRLIYYSQIVNDFQKGDIAEGYSVSREKKESFPLTVTSAQKNPTAFYLCASSILGDEQFFGPGTRLTVL.

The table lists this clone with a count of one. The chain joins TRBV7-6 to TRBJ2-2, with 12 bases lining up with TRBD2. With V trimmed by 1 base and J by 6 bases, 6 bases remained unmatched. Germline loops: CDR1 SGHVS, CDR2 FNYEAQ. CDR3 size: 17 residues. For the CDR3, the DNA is TGTGCCAGCAGCTTAGAACTAGCGGGAGGTATTGCCGGGGAGCTGTTTTTT. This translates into CASSLELAGGIAGELFF.

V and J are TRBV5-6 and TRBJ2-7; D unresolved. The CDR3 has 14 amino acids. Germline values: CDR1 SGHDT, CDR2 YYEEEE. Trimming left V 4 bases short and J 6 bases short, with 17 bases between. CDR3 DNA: TGTGCCAGCAGCCCCCCGGGTGCGTCCCCCGAGCAGTACTTC. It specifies CASSPPGASPEQYF.

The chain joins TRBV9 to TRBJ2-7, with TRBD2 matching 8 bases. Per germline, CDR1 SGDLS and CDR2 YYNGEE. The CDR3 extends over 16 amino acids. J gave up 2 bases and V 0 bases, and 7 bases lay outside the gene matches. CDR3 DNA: TGTGCCAGCAGCGTAGCCATGACTAGCGATACCTACGAGCAGTACTTC. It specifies CASSVAMTSDTYEQYF.

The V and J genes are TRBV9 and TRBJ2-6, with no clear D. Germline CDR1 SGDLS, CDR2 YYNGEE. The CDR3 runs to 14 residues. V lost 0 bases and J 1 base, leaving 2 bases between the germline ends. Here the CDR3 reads CASSVGSGANVLTF. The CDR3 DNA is TGTGCCAGCAGCGTAGGGTCTGGGGCCAACGTCCTGACTTTC.

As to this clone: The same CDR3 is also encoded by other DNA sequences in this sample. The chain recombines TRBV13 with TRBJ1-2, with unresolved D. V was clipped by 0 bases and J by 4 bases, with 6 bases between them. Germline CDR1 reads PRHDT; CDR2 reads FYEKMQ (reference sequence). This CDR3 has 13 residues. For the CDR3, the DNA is TGTGCCAGCAGCTTAGGGGGCGGCTATGGCTACACCTTC. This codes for CASSLGGGYGYTF. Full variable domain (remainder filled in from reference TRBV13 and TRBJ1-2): AAGVIQSPRHLIKEKRETATLKCYPIPRHDTVYWYQQGPGQDPQFLISFYEKMQSDKGSIPDRFSAQQFSDYHSELNMSSLELGDSALYFCASSLGGGYGYTFGSGTRLTVV.

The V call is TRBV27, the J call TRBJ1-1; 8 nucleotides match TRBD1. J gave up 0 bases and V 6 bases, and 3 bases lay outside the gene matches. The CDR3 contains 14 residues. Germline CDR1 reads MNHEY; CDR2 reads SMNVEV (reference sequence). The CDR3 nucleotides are TGTGCCAGCAGAAACAGGGGGTTGAACACTGAAGCTTTCTTT. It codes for CASRNRGLNTEAFF.

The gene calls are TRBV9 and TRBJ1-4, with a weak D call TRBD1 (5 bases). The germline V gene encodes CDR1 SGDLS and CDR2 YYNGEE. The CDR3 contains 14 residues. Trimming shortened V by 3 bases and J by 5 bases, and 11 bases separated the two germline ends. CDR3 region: CASSATESNEKLFF. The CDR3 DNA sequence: TGTGCCAGCAGCGCGACAGAGTCCAATGAAAAACTGTTTTTT.